This T cell receptor (beta chain) came from a study of immune characterization of retroperitoneal liposarcoma. Germline V gene lookup returns CDR1 SGHVS and CDR2 FNYEAQ. The CDR3 runs 15 residues. Unmatched junction bases numbered 6, after V lost 5 bases and J lost 5 bases. In this sample, this clonotype is large. TCRdb reprocessed the PCR reads with MiXCR, giving one entry per CDR3 protein. The sample has 1,000 to 1,500 distinct CDR3 sequences; 40% to 55% are singletons. This TCR derives from a male donor with retroperitoneal liposarcoma. The rearrangement uses TRBV7-6 and TRBJ2-1; 10 bases line up with TRBD2. The sequenced sample was tumor tissue. The CDR3 sequence is CASSPRTSGNNEQFF. CDR3 nucleotides: TGTGCCAGCAGCCCTCGGACTAGCGGCAACAATGAGCAGTTCTTC.